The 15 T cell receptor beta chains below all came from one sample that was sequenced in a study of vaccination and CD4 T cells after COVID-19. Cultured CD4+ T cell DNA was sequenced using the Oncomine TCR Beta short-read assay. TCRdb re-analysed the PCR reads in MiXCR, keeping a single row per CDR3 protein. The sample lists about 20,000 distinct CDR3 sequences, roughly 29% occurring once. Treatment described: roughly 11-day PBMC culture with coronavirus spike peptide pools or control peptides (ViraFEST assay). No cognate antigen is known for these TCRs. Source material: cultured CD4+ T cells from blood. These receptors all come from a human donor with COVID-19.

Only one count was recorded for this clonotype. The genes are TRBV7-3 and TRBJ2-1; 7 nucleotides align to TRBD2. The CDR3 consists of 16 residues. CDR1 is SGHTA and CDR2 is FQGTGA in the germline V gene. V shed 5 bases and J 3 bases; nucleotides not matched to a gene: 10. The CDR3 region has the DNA TGTGCCAGCAGCCCAGGACTAGTCCCCCTCTACAATGAGCAGTTCTTC. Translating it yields CASSPGLVPLYNEQFF.

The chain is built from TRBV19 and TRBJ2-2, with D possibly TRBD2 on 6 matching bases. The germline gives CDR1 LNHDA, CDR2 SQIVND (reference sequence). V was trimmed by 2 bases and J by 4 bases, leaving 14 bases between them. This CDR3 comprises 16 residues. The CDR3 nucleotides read TGTGCCAGTAGTATACTACCGGGAGAGGGCACCGGGGAGCTGTTTTTT. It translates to CASSILPGEGTGELFF.

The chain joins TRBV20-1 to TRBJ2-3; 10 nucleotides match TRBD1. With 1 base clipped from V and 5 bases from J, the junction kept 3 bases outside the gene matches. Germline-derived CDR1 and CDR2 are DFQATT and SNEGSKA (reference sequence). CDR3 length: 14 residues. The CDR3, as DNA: TGCAGTGCTAGAGGGGACAGGGGAATAGATACGCAGTATTTT. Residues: CSARGDRGIDTQYF.

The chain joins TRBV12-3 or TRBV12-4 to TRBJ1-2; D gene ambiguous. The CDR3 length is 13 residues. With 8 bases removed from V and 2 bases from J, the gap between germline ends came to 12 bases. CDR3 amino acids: CASGEDGNYGYTF. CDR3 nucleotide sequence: TGTGCCAGCGGGGAAGACGGCAACTATGGCTACACCTTC.

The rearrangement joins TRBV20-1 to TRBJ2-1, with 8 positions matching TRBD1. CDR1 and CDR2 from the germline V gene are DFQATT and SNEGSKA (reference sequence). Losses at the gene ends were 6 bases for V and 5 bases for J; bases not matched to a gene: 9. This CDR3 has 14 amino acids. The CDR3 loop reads CSAYGGQVHNEQFF. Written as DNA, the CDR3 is TGCAGTGCGTACGGGGGACAGGTCCACAATGAGCAGTTCTTC.

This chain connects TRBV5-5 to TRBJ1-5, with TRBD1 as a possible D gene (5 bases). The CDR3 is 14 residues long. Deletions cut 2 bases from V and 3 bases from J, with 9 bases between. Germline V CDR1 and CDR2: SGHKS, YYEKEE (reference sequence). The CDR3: CASSLKGTNQPQHF. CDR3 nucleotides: TGTGCCAGCAGCTTAAAGGGGACCAATCAGCCCCAGCATTTT.

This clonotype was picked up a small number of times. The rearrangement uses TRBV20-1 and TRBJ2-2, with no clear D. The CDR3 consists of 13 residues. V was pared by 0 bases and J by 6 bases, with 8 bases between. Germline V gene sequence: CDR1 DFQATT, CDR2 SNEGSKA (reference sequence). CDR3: CSAREVTPGELFF. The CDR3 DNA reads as TGCAGTGCTAGAGAAGTTACACCCGGGGAGCTGTTTTTT.

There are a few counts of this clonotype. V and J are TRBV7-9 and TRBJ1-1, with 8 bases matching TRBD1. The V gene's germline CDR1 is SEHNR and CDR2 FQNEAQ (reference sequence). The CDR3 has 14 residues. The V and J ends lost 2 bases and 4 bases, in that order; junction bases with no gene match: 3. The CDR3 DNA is TGTGCCAGCAGCTTAACAGGGGGACCCACTGAAGCTTTCTTT. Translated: CASSLTGGPTEAFF.

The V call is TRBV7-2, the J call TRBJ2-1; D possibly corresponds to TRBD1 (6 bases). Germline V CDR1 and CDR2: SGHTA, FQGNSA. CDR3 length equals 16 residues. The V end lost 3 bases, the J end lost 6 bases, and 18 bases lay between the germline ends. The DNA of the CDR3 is TGTGCCAGCAGCTTTGTGGGGGCTAGACAAAGCAATGAGCAGTTCTTC. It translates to CASSFVGARQSNEQFF.

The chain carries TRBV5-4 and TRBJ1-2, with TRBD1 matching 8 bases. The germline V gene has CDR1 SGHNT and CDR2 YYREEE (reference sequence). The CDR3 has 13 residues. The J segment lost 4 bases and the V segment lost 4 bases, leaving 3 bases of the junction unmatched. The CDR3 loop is CASSPGQVYGYTF. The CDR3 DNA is TGTGCCAGCAGCCCGGGACAGGTCTATGGCTACACCTTC.

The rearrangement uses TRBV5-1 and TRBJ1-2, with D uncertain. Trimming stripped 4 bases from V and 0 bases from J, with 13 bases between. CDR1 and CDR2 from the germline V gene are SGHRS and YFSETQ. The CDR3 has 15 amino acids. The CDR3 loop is CASSRTTVANYGYTF. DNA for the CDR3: TGCGCCAGCAGCCGGACTACAGTTGCTAACTATGGCTACACCTTC. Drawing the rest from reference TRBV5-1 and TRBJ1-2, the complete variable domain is KAGVTQTPRYLIKTRGQQVTLSCSPISGHRSVSWYQQTPGQGLQFLFEYFSETQRNKGNFPGRFSGRQFSNSRSEMNVSTLELGDSALYLCASSRTTVANYGYTFGSGTRLTVV.

The CDR3 DNA reads TGTGCCAGCAGTGGACAGGGGCCCCAGCATTTT. Translation: CASSGQGPQHF. The gene calls are TRBV28 and TRBJ1-5; 8 bases match TRBD1. The germline V gene encodes CDR1 MDHEN and CDR2 SYDVKM. CDR3 length: 11 amino acids. V lost 5 bases and J lost 9; bases outside the gene matches: 0.

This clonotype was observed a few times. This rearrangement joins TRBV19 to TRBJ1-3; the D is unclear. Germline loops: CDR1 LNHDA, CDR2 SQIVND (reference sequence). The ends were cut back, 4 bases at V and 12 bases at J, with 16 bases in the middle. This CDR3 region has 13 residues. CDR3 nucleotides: TGTGCCAGTAGTACCCTCGGGTCCTCCCACATATATTTT. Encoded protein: CASSTLGSSHIYF. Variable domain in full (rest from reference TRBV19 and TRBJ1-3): DGGITQSPKYLFRKEGQNVTLSCEQNLNHDAMYWYRQDPGQGLRLIYYSQIVNDFQKGDIAEGYSVSREKKESFPLTVTSAQKNPTAFYLCASSTLGSSHIYFGEGSWLTVV.

CDR3 loop: CASRLGAPGQTTNQPQHF. CDR3 sequence (DNA): TGTGCCAGCAGGTTGGGTGCCCCGGGACAGACAACAAATCAGCCCCAGCATTTT. The chain uses TRBV28 and TRBJ1-5, with TRBD1 matching 7 bases. The junction had 18 bases not matched to a gene; V was cut back by 6 bases and J by 4 bases. The CDR3 is 18 amino acids. Germline assignment: CDR1 MDHEN and CDR2 SYDVKM.

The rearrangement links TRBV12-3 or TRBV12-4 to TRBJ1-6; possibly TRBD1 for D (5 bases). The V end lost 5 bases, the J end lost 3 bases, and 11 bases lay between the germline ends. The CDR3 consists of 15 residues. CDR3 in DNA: TGTGCCAGCAGTACGGGGACGGGCTATAATTCACCCCTCCACTTT. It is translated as CASSTGTGYNSPLHF.